The source of this T cell receptor beta chain is a study of CD8+CD57+ T cells in acquired aplastic anemia. Turning to the study itself: DNA recovered from sorted CD4+ and CD8+ cells had a mean of 3.2 ug. Study-wide points: Patient and control CD8+ Simpson's diversity was not significantly different. Patients had twenty-nine CD8+ CDR3 sequences in common with controls (the shared set).

The CDR3 consists of 12 residues. V lost 6 bases and J lost 9, with 14 bases in between. Germline loops: CDR1 SNHLY, CDR2 FYNNEI. Profiling of TCR beta VDJ combinations and CDR3 sequences used genomic DNA as template. A single record per CDR3 protein comes from TCRdb applying MiXCR to the reads. The profile covers more than 250,000 distinct CDR3 sequences, with 82% appearing a single time and approximately 42% taken by the ten largest. Whoever was chosen for sequencing had shown CD8+CD57+ cell expansion by flow cytometry. At blood sampling, none of the patients had yet received therapy. This clonotype showed up just a few times. Antigen unknown.

The chain combines TRBV2 with TRBJ1-2; possible D gene TRBD1, 5 bases. The sequencing input was sorted CD4+, CD8+, or CD8+CD57+ T cells (not recorded which) from PBMCs. The receptor comes from a human donor with aplastic anemia. This CDR3 reads CASSRDEFRYTF. The CDR3 bases are TGTGCCAGCAGCCGGGACGAATTTCGCTACACCTTC.